These T cell receptor beta chains were read from a single sample in a study of CD8 T cells in ankylosing spondylitis. TCRdb fed the 5' RACE reads into MiXCR, producing one record per CDR3 protein. The data contain about 340,000 distinct CDR3 sequences, approximately 15% of them singletons. Sequencing was performed on blood, either unsorted or a sorted T cell fraction (not recorded which). These receptors all stem from a male donor with ankylosing spondylitis or in good health (not recorded which). Both conserved end residues are part of each CDR3. A D gene is named only where the DNA matches it firmly. Clone size is not always given. Where it is, it says once, few, many or a class for expanded clones.

cdr3_aa,cdr3_nt,d_call,clone_size,v_call,j_call
CASSPTTTDTQYF,TGTGCCAGCAGCCCCACTACCACAGATACGCAGTATTTT,.,few,TRBV7-9,TRBJ2-3
CASSFLDGGYNEQFF,TGTGCCAGCAGTTTTCTCGACGGAGGGTACAATGAGCAGTTCTTC,.,.,TRBV12-3/TRBV12-4,TRBJ2-1
CASRHRGSANYGYTF,TGTGCCAGCAGGCACAGGGGCTCCGCTAACTATGGCTACACCTTC,TRBD1,many,TRBV3-1,TRBJ1-2
CASSPFGANTGELFF,TGTGCCAGCAGCCCTTTCGGAGCGAACACCGGGGAGCTGTTTTTT,.,.,TRBV12-3/TRBV12-4,TRBJ2-2
CATSRGQGDTETQYF,TGTGCCACCAGCAGGGGACAGGGGGATACAGAGACCCAGTACTTC,TRBD1,.,TRBV15,TRBJ2-5
CAWSVGTGSYNEQFF,TGTGCCTGGAGTGTGGGGACAGGTTCCTACAATGAGCAGTTCTTC,TRBD1,few,TRBV30,TRBJ2-1
CASSWTASYEQYF,TGCGCCAGCAGCTGGACAGCCTCCTACGAGCAGTACTTC,.,few,TRBV5-1,TRBJ2-7
CASSSHPRLAFF,TGTGCCAGCAGTTCCCACCCCCGCCTAGCTTTCTTT,.,.,TRBV12-3/TRBV12-4,TRBJ1-1
CASSSTPRHTQYF,TGTGCCAGCAGTTCCACTCCTAGACATACGCAGTATTTT,.,few,TRBV27,TRBJ2-3
CASSQSGTNYGYTF,TGTGCCAGCAGCCAATCAGGGACGAACTATGGCTACACCTTC,.,few,TRBV4-2,TRBJ1-2
CASSWGGPGSDTQYF,TGTGCCAGCAGCTGGGGGGGGCCCGGTTCAGATACGCAGTATTTT,.,many,TRBV12-3/TRBV12-4,TRBJ2-3
CASSGLAYEQYF,TGTGCCAGCAGCGGACTAGCATACGAGCAGTACTTC,TRBD2,few,TRBV7-2,TRBJ2-7
CASSLRTSGSGTDTQYF,TGCGCCAGCAGCCTCCGGACTAGCGGGAGCGGCACAGATACGCAGTATTTT,TRBD2,few,TRBV5-1,TRBJ2-3
CASSLSIQETQYF,TGTGCCAGCAGCCTTAGCATCCAAGAGACCCAGTACTTC,.,.,TRBV7-2,TRBJ2-5
CASSLEGEGNTIYF,TGTGCCAGCAGTTTGGAAGGGGAGGGAAACACCATATATTTT,.,.,TRBV12-3/TRBV12-4,TRBJ1-3
CASSLVQGRETQYF,TGTGCCAGCAGCTTAGTGCAGGGTCGAGAGACCCAGTACTTC,.,many,TRBV11-2,TRBJ2-5
CAISETGQAYGYTF,TGTGCCATCAGTGAGACAGGGCAAGCCTATGGCTACACCTTC,.,few,TRBV10-3,TRBJ1-2
CASSRMTGRTTF,TGTGCCAGCAGCCGAATGACAGGCCGAACGACCTTC,.,few,TRBV7-9,TRBJ1-2
CASSFSAEVSPLHF,TGCGCCAGCAGCTTCTCAGCTGAGGTTTCACCCCTCCACTTT,.,few,TRBV5-1,TRBJ1-6
CSARLAGRYEQYF,TGCAGTGCTCGACTAGCGGGAAGGTACGAGCAGTACTTC,TRBD2,.,TRBV20-1,TRBJ2-7
CASSLADRRDTYGYTF,TGCGCCAGCAGCTTGGCGGACAGGCGCGATACTTATGGCTACACCTTC,TRBD1,.,TRBV5-1,TRBJ1-2
CASSLTISYEQYF,TGTGCCAGCAGCTTAACTATCTCCTACGAGCAGTACTTC,.,.,TRBV7-2,TRBJ2-7
CASRGGQGGTDTQYF,TGTGCCAGCAGGGGGGGACAGGGGGGCACAGATACGCAGTATTTT,TRBD1,few,TRBV7-9,TRBJ2-3
CSVGGGGFGGELFF,TGCAGCGTTGGAGGGGGAGGGTTCGGCGGGGAGCTGTTTTTT,.,many,TRBV29-1,TRBJ2-2
CASSFKGVSYNEQFF,TGCGCCAGCAGTTTTAAGGGGGTCTCCTACAATGAGCAGTTCTTC,.,.,TRBV10-2,TRBJ2-1
CASSQQGRGGEAFF,TGTGCCAGCAGTCAGCAGGGAAGGGGGGGTGAAGCTTTCTTT,.,.,TRBV14,TRBJ1-1
CASTKEPSTDTQYF,TGTGCCAGTACCAAGGAACCTAGCACAGATACGCAGTATTTT,.,many,TRBV25-1,TRBJ2-3